The 27 T cell receptor beta chains listed next were all sequenced from one sample in a study of blood T cell repertoires in COVID-19. TCRdb keeps only in-frame clones here, not all; method: immunoSEQ multiplex PCR. The sample holds some 210,000 clones, roughly four fifths seen once. The sample taken for sequencing was peripheral blood. Receptor source: a woman aged 40 to 49 with acute or convalescent COVID-19.

This clone was seen more than once but under ten times. The rearrangement links TRBV12-3 or TRBV12-4 to TRBJ2-1, with TRBD2 matching 9 bases. The CDR3 has 13 amino acids. J gave up 9 bases and V 11 bases, and 11 bases lay outside the gene matches. The DNA for the CDR3 is TGTGCCGTGGGGGGGCTAGCGGGAATTGAGCAGTTCTTC. It yields the protein CAVGGLAGIEQFF.

The V and J genes are TRBV5-1 and TRBJ2-1; a weak D match, TRBD1 (6 bases). The V and J ends lost 3 bases and 5 bases respectively, with 24 bases between them. Germline V gene data show CDR1 as SGHRS and CDR2 as YFSETQ. The CDR3 loop spans 18 amino acids. The CDR3 nucleotides are TGCGCCAGCAGCTCCGATGCCCCAGACAGGATTTTTAACAATGAGCAGTTCTTC. Protein product: CASSSDAPDRIFNNEQFF.

The rearrangement joins TRBV10-3 to TRBJ2-1, with TRBD2 as a possible D gene (6 bases). CDR3 length: 15 amino acids. Trimming took 5 bases from V and 8 from J, leaving 19 bases between them. Germline CDR1 reads ENHRY; CDR2 reads SYGVKD. DNA for the CDR3: TGTGCCATCAGTTTAGCGGACTCGGGGTTCTATGAGCAGTTCTTC. It encodes CAISLADSGFYEQFF.

The chain links TRBV6-6 to TRBJ2-7, with a weak D call TRBD1 (7 bases). Germline values: CDR1 MNHNY, CDR2 SVGAGI (reference sequence). V lost 6 bases, J lost 2 bases, and 20 bases lay in between. The CDR3 runs 16 residues. CDR3 sequence reads: CASRAGGLRLTYEQYF. DNA of the CDR3: TGTGCCAGCAGGGCAGGGGGGCTTAGACTCACCTACGAGCAGTACTTC.

The rearrangement joins TRBV24-1 to TRBJ2-2; maybe TRBD1 (6 bases). The germline gives CDR1 KGHDR, CDR2 SFDVKD. V lost 3 bases, J lost 5 bases, and 12 bases lay in between. The CDR3 runs 15 residues. This chain's CDR3 is CATSDGGGWTGELFF. CDR3 DNA sequence: TGTGCCACCAGTGATGGGGGCGGGTGGACCGGGGAGCTGTTTTTT.

This clone was found once. This chain's CDR3 is CASSLGASSYNEQFF. CDR3 nucleotides: TGTGCCAGCAGCTTAGGTGCTAGCTCCTACAATGAGCAGTTCTTC. The chain couples TRBV11-2 to TRBJ2-1, with D unresolved. The germline V and J ends were trimmed by 1 base and 0 bases, with 7 bases remaining between them. There are 15 residues in the CDR3. Germline CDR1 and CDR2: SGHAT and FQNNGV.

CDR3 coding DNA: TGTGCCAGCAGGCCCGGGACTAGCTTGGCAGATACGCAGTATTTT. Its translation is CASRPGTSLADTQYF. The V and J genes are TRBV27 and TRBJ2-3, with 9 bases identical to TRBD2. Germline V gene data show CDR1 as MNHEY and CDR2 as SMNVEV (reference sequence). This CDR3 has 15 residues. The V gene end was trimmed by 6 bases and the J gene end by 4 bases; junction bases not matched to a gene: 8.

The chain links TRBV7-2 to TRBJ2-3; 7 bases fit TRBD2. Germline lookup yields CDR1 SGHTA and CDR2 FQGNSA. CDR3 length: 13 amino acids. V lost 7 bases and J lost 1; bases outside the gene matches: 2. The CDR3 loop reads CASKTSGTDTQYF. CDR3 sequence (DNA): TGTGCCAGCAAAACTAGCGGCACAGATACGCAGTATTTT.

The rearrangement joins TRBV9 to TRBJ2-2; the match to TRBD2 covers 11 bases. Germline trimming cut 3 bases from V and 9 bases from J; bases unmatched to any gene: 10. The CDR3 extends over 16 amino acids. Germline lookup yields CDR1 SGDLS and CDR2 YYNGEE. CDR3 sequence reads: CASSGLNLAGGRELFF. In DNA, the CDR3 is TGTGCCAGCAGCGGACTAAACCTAGCGGGGGGTCGGGAGCTGTTTTTT.

V is TRBV5-8 and J is TRBJ2-1, with 15 bases identical to TRBD2. Germline-derived CDR1 and CDR2 are SGHTS and YDEGEE. Trimming at V came to 5 bases and at J to 13 bases, leaving 10 bases not matched to a gene. The CDR3 runs 15 residues. CDR3 protein: CASRKGTSGGTPQFF. CDR3 bases: TGTGCCAGCAGGAAAGGGACTAGCGGGGGGACCCCTCAGTTCTTC.

CDR3 region: CASSRSGGNNYGYTF. The DNA of the CDR3 is TGTGCCAGCTCCCGATCCGGAGGGAACAACTATGGCTACACCTTC. This chain links TRBV18 with TRBJ1-2; D unresolved. The CDR3 has 15 residues. The V gene's germline CDR1 is KGHSH and CDR2 LQKENI. Trimming cost V 6 bases and J 2 bases, with 16 bases left between them.

CDR3 residues: CASSRAGTAQGKLDYEQYF. In DNA form, the CDR3 reads TGTGCCAGCAGCAGGGCAGGTACAGCTCAGGGGAAGCTCGACTACGAGCAGTACTTC. The rearrangement links TRBV11-2 to TRBJ2-7, with TRBD1 as a possible D gene (6 bases). CDR3 size: 19 residues. CDR1 is SGHAT, CDR2 FQNNGV, per germline. The V end lost 5 bases, the J end lost 3 bases, and 29 bases lay between the germline ends.

This chain uses TRBV9 with TRBJ1-6; TRBD1 aligns across 12 bases. Germline V CDR1 and CDR2: SGDLS, YYNGEE. The V gene end was trimmed by 1 base and the J gene end by 7 bases; junction bases not matched to a gene: 12. The CDR3 extends over 19 amino acids. The DNA for the CDR3 is TGTGCCAGCAGCGTATCCGGGACAGGGGGCAGGATCGGAAATTCACCCCTCCACTTT. Translation gives CASSVSGTGGRIGNSPLHF. The full variable domain, in which reference TRBV9 and TRBJ1-6 provide the parts outside the CDR3, is DSGVTQTPKHLITATGQRVTLRCSPRSGDLSVYWYQQSLDQGLQFLIQYYNGEERAKGNILERFSAQQFPDLHSELNLSSLELGDSALYFCASSVSGTGGRIGNSPLHFGNGTRLTVT.

The genes are TRBV4-3 and TRBJ2-2, with D possibly matching TRBD1 (5 bases). Germline-derived CDR1 and CDR2 are LGHNA and YSLEER. Deletions cut 3 bases from V and 7 bases from J, with 15 bases between. The CDR3 has 15 amino acids. CDR3 bases: TGCGCCAGCAGCCAGGTCCAGACAGCGATCGGGGAGCTGTTTTTT. Protein product: CASSQVQTAIGELFF.

The CDR3 DNA reads TGTGCCAGTAGTATAGATCGTGACGGGTCCTACGAGCAGTACTTC. Its protein product is CASSIDRDGSYEQYF. V is TRBV19 and J is TRBJ2-7; no reliable D call. There are 15 residues in the CDR3. Germline V gene sequence: CDR1 LNHDA, CDR2 SQIVND (reference sequence). V lost 0 bases to trimming and J lost 1 base, with 10 bases between them. Looking up the rest from reference TRBV19 and TRBJ2-7 gives the full variable domain: DGGITQSPKYLFRKEGQNVTLSCEQNLNHDAMYWYRQDPGQGLRLIYYSQIVNDFQKGDIAEGYSVSREKKESFPLTVTSAQKNPTAFYLCASSIDRDGSYEQYFGPGTRLTVT.

In its sample, this clone was seen once. The chain is built from TRBV5-1 and TRBJ2-7; 9 bases match TRBD1. Germline V gene sequence: CDR1 SGHRS, CDR2 YFSETQ. V lost 4 bases and J lost 1; bases outside the gene matches: 6. This CDR3 is 15 amino acids long. The CDR3 nucleotides are TGCGCCAGCAGCCCGGCCGGGACAGGGTCCTACGAGCAGTACTTC. Residues: CASSPAGTGSYEQYF.

The chain carries TRBV29-1 and TRBJ1-3, with D unclear. The germline V and J ends were trimmed by 4 bases and 5 bases, with 15 bases remaining between them. This CDR3 is 14 amino acids long. Germline CDR1 is SQVTM and CDR2 is ANQGSEA. CDR3 in DNA: TGCAGCGTTGCAACCCTCTCAACTAGAAACACCATATATTTT. Translating gives CSVATLSTRNTIYF.

This clone was found once. This chain links TRBV30 with TRBJ1-6; D not resolved. Deletions cut 0 bases from V and 7 bases from J, with 16 bases between. This CDR3 is built from 16 residues. The germline CDR1 and CDR2 sequences are GTSNPN and SVGIG (reference sequence). In DNA, the CDR3 is TGTGCCTGGAGTGTAAATACCGGGATTGGAAATTCACCCCTCCACTTT. Encoded protein: CAWSVNTGIGNSPLHF. Together with reference TRBV30 and TRBJ1-6, the CDR3 gives the full variable domain: SQTIHQWPATLVQPVGSPLSLECTVEGTSNPNLYWYRQAAGRGLQLLFYSVGIGQISSEVPQNLSASRPQDRQFILSSKKLLLSDSGFYLCAWSVNTGIGNSPLHFGNGTRLTVT.

The chain uses TRBV5-4 and TRBJ2-1; the match to TRBD2 covers 7 bases. The CDR3 length is 16 residues. V was pared by 0 bases and J by 2 bases, with 5 bases of the junction left unmatched. Germline CDR1 reads SGHNT; CDR2 reads YYREEE (reference sequence). CDR3 DNA: TGTGCCAGCAGCTTGGTACTAGCGTTCACCTACAATGAGCAGTTCTTC. It is translated as CASSLVLAFTYNEQFF.

The rearrangement joins TRBV6-6 to TRBJ1-3; D gene unclear. CDR1 is MNHNY, CDR2 SVGAGI, per germline (reference sequence). V was cut by 10 bases and J by 0 bases, with 19 bases left in between. The CDR3 sequence is 16 residues long. The CDR3 sequence: CATGGGTSDSGNTIYF. The CDR3, as DNA: TGTGCCACTGGCGGCGGCACGTCGGACTCTGGAAACACCATATATTTT.

V is TRBV5-1 and J is TRBJ1-2; D gene uncertain. The CDR3 spans 14 residues. Trimming cost V 0 bases and J 4 bases, with 10 bases left between them. Per germline, CDR1 SGHRS and CDR2 YFSETQ. The CDR3 DNA sequence: TGCGCCAGCAGCTTGGGTGCCGGGAGCTATGGCTACACCTTC. Its protein is CASSLGAGSYGYTF.

This clone was picked up one time. The V call is TRBV5-6, the J call TRBJ2-7; TRBD2 matches 14 bases. Trimming took 2 bases from V and 9 from J; bases not matched to a gene: 7. This CDR3 spans 15 amino acids. CDR1 and CDR2 (germline): SGHDT, YYEEEE. The CDR3 DNA reads TGTGCCAGCAGCTTCCGACTAGCGGGGGGGCAGGGGCAGTACTTC. This codes for CASSFRLAGGQGQYF.

The chain combines TRBV13 with TRBJ2-1; D possibly corresponds to TRBD2 (5 bases). CDR3 length: 18 residues. From germline, CDR1 is PRHDT and CDR2 FYEKMQ (reference sequence). V lost 5 bases and J 3 bases, leaving 23 bases between the germline ends. The CDR3 is CASSVGLAGQGFYNEQFF. In DNA, the CDR3 is TGTGCCAGCAGCGTCGGACTGGCGGGCCAAGGCTTCTACAATGAGCAGTTCTTC.

The chain uses TRBV5-1 and TRBJ1-2; TRBD1 might be the D (6 bases). Looked up from germline, CDR1 is SGHRS and CDR2 is YFSETQ. V was clipped by 0 bases and J by 0 bases, with 9 bases between them. The CDR3 is 15 amino acids. Written as DNA, the CDR3 is TGCGCCAGCAGCTTGGAGGGGGGGCCTAACTATGGCTACACCTTC. Protein product: CASSLEGGPNYGYTF.

The chain has TRBV6-5 and TRBJ1-4; D is perhaps TRBD1 (6 bases). Trimming cost V 2 bases and J 8 bases, with 15 bases left between them. The CDR3 runs to 15 residues. Germline CDR1 and CDR2: MNHEY and SVGAGI. The CDR3 DNA reads TGTGCCAGCAGTTACAGTGGGGGGGCGCACGAAAAACTGTTTTTT. Its protein is CASSYSGGAHEKLFF.

The table lists this clone with a few counts. The chain couples TRBV18 to TRBJ1-5; weak D call: TRBD1 (6 bases). Per the germline V gene, CDR1 is KGHSH and CDR2 is LQKENI. The V end lost 1 base, the J end lost 4 bases, and 8 bases lay between the germline ends. CDR3 size: 14 residues. The CDR3 DNA reads TGTGCCAGCTCACCACGGACAGCGAATCAGCCCCAGCATTTT. It specifies CASSPRTANQPQHF.

V usage is TRBV29-1 and J usage is TRBJ2-5; 7 bases align to TRBD2. Germline loops: CDR1 SQVTM, CDR2 ANQGSEA. The ends lost 5 bases at V and 4 bases at J; junction bases unmatched: 4. The CDR3 loop spans 12 amino acids. The CDR3 spells CSVFGEGETQYF. As DNA, the CDR3 is TGCAGCGTTTTCGGGGAGGGAGAGACCCAGTACTTC.